This TCR beta chain came from a study of untreated major depressive disorder. V was cut by 0 bases and J by 7 bases, with 7 bases left in between. The CDR3 contains 12 residues. Germline V gene data show CDR1 as SGDLS and CDR2 as YYNGEE. Measured with immunoSEQ multiplex PCR; TCRdb has only the in-frame clones, and not every one. Among tens of thousands of clones listed, around 87% were seen once. About 95% CD4+ purity was typical by flow cytometry. The sequenced material came from CD4+ T cells from PBMCs. This chain links TRBV9 with TRBJ1-2; D unresolved. This TCR came from a woman in her 30s in good health. The CDR3 is CASSVAEGGYTF. CDR3 nucleotide sequence: TGTGCCAGCAGCGTAGCTGAGGGTGGCTACACCTTC.